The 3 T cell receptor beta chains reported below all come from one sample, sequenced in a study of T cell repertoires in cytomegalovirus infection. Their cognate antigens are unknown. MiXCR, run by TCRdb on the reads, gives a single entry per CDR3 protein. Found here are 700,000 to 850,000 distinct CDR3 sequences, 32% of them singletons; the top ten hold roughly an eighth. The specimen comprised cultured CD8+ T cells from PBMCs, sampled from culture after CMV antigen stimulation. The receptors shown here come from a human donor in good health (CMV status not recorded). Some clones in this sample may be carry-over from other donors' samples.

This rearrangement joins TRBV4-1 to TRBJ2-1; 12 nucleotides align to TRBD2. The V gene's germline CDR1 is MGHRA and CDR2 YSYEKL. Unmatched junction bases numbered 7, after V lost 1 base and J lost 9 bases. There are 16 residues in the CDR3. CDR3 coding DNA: TGCGCCAGCAGCCAAGGGGCTAGCGGGGGGGTTGGTGAGCAGTTCTTC. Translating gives CASSQGASGGVGEQFF.

The DNA for the CDR3 is TGTGCCAGCACACCTTCCCAAGGTCCGAACACCGGGGAGCTGTTTTTT. Translated, it gives CASTPSQGPNTGELFF. The V and J genes are TRBV4-2 and TRBJ2-2; D not certain. From germline, CDR1 is LGHNA and CDR2 YNFKEQ. V was pared by 7 bases and J by 0 bases, with 15 bases between. The CDR3 extends over 16 amino acids.

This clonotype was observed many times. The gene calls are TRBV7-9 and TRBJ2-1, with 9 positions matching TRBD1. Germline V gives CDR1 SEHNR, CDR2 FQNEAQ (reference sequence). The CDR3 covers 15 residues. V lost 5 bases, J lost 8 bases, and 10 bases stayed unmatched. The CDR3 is CASSPRDRVRHEQFF. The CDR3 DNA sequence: TGTGCCAGCAGCCCCCGGGACAGGGTACGCCATGAGCAGTTCTTC.